These T cell receptor beta chains were read from a single sample in a study of cytomegalovirus exposure and HLA in healthy donors. Data came from immunoSEQ multiplex PCR; TCRdb stores just in-frame clones and leaves some out. The sample yields 180,000 or so clones, under 80% seen once. The sequencing sample was made of PBMCs. The receptors come from a woman in her thirties in good health and CMV-seropositive. The CDR3 runs from the conserved cysteine through the conserved F or W. The D gene is left open where the match is weak. Where a row states a size, it is once, few, many or the class of an expanded clone; other rows omit it.

V gene	J gene	D gene	clone size	CDR3 protein	CDR3 DNA
TRBV7-9	TRBJ2-7	-	few	CASSLARDFTYEQYF	TGTGCCAGCAGCTTAGCGAGGGACTTCACCTACGAGCAGTACTTC
TRBV5-8	TRBJ1-2	-	-	CASSLLAGRYGYTF	TGTGCCAGCAGCTTGTTAGCAGGGAGGTATGGCTACACCTTC
TRBV19	TRBJ1-5	TRBD1	-	CASYTGTGHSNQPQHF	TGTGCCAGCTATACCGGGACAGGACATAGCAATCAGCCCCAGCATTTT
TRBV28	TRBJ1-4	TRBD1	-	CASSPGQVKEKLFF	TGTGCCAGCAGCCCGGGACAGGTGAAGGAAAAACTGTTTTTT
TRBV25-1	TRBJ1-1	TRBD1	-	CASSRQGRNTEAFF	TGTGCCAGCAGTAGACAGGGAAGGAACACTGAAGCTTTCTTT
TRBV18	TRBJ1-3	-	once	CASSPPAGGAIYF	TGTGCCAGCTCACCACCGGCCGGCGGGGCCATATATTTT
TRBV28	TRBJ2-1	TRBD2	-	CASGTSGSVSYNEQFF	TGTGCCAGCGGGACTAGCGGGTCTGTCTCCTACAATGAGCAGTTCTTC
TRBV18	TRBJ1-1	-	-	CASSPQGVTEAFF	TGTGCCAGCTCACCACAGGGGGTCACTGAAGCTTTCTTT
TRBV5-4	TRBJ1-1	-	-	CASSLVGLDRRNTEAFF	TGTGCCAGCAGCTTGGTCGGTTTGGACAGAAGGAACACTGAAGCTTTCTTT
TRBV28	TRBJ2-7	TRBD1	-	CASRNLGQGPYSYEQYF	TGTGCCAGCAGGAACCTCGGACAGGGACCCTACTCCTACGAGCAGTACTTC
TRBV9	TRBJ2-1	-	-	CASTQSEGGPNEQFF	TGTGCCAGCACCCAGTCAGAGGGGGGGCCGAATGAGCAGTTCTTC
TRBV9	TRBJ2-7	TRBD2	-	CASSVAPASGGYEQYF	TGTGCCAGCAGCGTGGCCCCAGCTAGCGGGGGCTACGAGCAGTACTTC
TRBV5-1	TRBJ1-1	TRBD1	-	CASSTGDRVRTEAFF	TGCGCCAGCAGCACGGGGGACAGGGTGAGGACTGAAGCTTTCTTT
TRBV4-2	TRBJ2-5	TRBD2	-	CASSQGGLAGPRETQYF	TGTGCCAGCAGCCAAGGGGGACTAGCGGGGCCCAGGGAGACCCAGTACTTC
TRBV6-1	TRBJ2-7	TRBD1	once	CASSPQGQMVYEQYF	TGTGCCAGCAGTCCTCAGGGACAGATGGTCTACGAGCAGTACTTC
TRBV11-2	TRBJ2-1	TRBD1	-	CASSPRTGSYNEQFF	TGTGCCAGCAGCCCCAGGACAGGGTCCTACAATGAGCAGTTCTTC
TRBV19	TRBJ1-2	-	-	CASSIGGKPIIGYTF	TGTGCCAGTAGTATTGGCGGCAAACCGATTATCGGCTACACCTTC
TRBV4-2	TRBJ2-7	TRBD2	-	CASSQENPSGGDEQYF	TGTGCCAGCAGCCAAGAAAACCCCAGCGGGGGGGACGAGCAGTACTTC
TRBV5-4	TRBJ2-7	-	-	CASSLGEGGAYEQYF	TGTGCCAGCAGCTTGGGGGAGGGGGGAGCCTACGAGCAGTACTTC
TRBV2	TRBJ2-1	TRBD2	-	CASSASLAGGRNEQFF	TGTGCCAGCAGCGCCTCGCTAGCGGGGGGGCGGAATGAGCAGTTCTTC
TRBV7-2	TRBJ1-4	-	-	CASSLVGREVGKLFF	TGTGCCAGCAGCTTAGTCGGCAGGGAGGTCGGAAAACTGTTTTTT
TRBV19	TRBJ1-4	-	-	CASSPRLKGNPATNEKLFF	TGTGCCAGTAGTCCCCGACTTAAGGGGAATCCTGCAACTAATGAAAAACTGTTTTTT
TRBV28	TRBJ2-2	-	-	CASSRLPPLNTGELFF	TGTGCCAGCAGTCGCCTTCCCCCTCTAAACACCGGGGAGCTGTTTTTT
TRBV9	TRBJ2-1	-	-	CASSPNQGGLNEQFF	TGTGCCAGCAGCCCCAACCAGGGGGGCCTCAATGAGCAGTTCTTC
TRBV28	TRBJ2-5	-	-	CASSPGLGETQYF	TGTGCCAGCAGTCCGGGACTTGGAGAGACCCAGTACTTC
TRBV4-3	TRBJ2-3	TRBD2	-	CASSQDLSSGGVTDTQYF	TGCGCCAGCAGCCAAGATCTAAGTAGCGGGGGTGTCACAGATACGCAGTATTTT
TRBV4-2	TRBJ1-4	-	-	CASSQAQASTNEKLFF	TGTGCCAGCAGCCAAGCCCAGGCTTCAACTAATGAAAAACTGTTTTTT
TRBV7-2	TRBJ2-3	-	few	CASSLVGGAQDTQYF	TGTGCCAGCAGCTTAGTAGGGGGGGCTCAAGATACGCAGTATTTT
TRBV7-3	TRBJ2-2	-	-	CASSQANTGELFF	TGTGCCAGCAGCCAGGCGAACACCGGGGAGCTGTTTTTT